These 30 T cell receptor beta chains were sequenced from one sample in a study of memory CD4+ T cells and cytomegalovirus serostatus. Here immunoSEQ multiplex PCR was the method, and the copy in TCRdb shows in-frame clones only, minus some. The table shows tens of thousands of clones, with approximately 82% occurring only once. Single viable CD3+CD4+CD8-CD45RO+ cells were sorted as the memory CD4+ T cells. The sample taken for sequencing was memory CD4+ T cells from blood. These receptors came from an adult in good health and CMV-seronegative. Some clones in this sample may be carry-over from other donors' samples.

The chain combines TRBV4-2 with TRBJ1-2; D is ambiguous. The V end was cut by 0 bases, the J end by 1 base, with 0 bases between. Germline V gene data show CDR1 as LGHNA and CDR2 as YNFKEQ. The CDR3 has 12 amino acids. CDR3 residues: CASSQDNYGYTF. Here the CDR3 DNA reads TGTGCCAGCAGCCAAGATAACTATGGCTACACCTTC.

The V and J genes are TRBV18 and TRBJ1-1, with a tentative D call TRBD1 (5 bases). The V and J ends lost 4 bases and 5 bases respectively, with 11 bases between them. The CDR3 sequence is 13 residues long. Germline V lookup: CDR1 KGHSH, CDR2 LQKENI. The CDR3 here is CASSLDGGTEAFF. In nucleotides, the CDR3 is TGTGCCAGCTCACTGGACGGGGGTACTGAAGCTTTCTTT.

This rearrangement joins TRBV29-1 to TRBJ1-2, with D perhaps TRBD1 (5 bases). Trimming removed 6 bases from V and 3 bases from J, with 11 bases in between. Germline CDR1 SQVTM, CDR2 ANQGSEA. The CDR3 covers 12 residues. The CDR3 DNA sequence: TGCAGCGTGGCGGACAAGCACTATGGCTACACCTTC. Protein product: CSVADKHYGYTF.

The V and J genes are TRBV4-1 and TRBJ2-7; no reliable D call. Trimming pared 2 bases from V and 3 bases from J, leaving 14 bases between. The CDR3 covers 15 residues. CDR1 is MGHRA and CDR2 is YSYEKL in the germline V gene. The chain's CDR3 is CASSQLARPDYEQYF. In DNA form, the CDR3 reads TGCGCCAGCAGCCAACTCGCCCGACCAGACTACGAGCAGTACTTC.

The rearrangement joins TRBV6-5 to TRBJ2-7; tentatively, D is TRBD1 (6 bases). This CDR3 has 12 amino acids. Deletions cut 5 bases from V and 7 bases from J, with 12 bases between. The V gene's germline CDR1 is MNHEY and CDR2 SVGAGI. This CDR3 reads CASSQTGREQYF. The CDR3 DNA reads TGTGCCAGCAGTCAAACAGGGCGTGAGCAGTACTTC.

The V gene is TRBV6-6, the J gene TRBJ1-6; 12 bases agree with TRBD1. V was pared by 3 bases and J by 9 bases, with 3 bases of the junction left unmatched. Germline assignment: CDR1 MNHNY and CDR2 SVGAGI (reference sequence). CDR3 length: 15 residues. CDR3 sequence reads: CASSYRDRGRSPLHF. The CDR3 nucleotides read TGTGCCAGCAGTTATCGGGACAGGGGGCGTTCACCCCTCCACTTT.

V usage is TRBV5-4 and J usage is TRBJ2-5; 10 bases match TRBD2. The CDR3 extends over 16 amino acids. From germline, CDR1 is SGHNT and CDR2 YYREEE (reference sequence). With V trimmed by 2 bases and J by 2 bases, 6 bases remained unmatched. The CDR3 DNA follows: TGTGCCAGCAGCTTAGGATCAGCGGGAGGGCAAGAGACCCAGTACTTC. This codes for CASSLGSAGGQETQYF.

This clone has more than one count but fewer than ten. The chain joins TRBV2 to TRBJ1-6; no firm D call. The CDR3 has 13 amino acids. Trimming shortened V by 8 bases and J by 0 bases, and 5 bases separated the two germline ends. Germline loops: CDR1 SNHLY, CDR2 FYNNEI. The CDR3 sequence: CASGLSYNSPLHF. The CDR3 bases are TGTGCCAGCGGCCTCTCCTATAATTCACCCCTCCACTTT.

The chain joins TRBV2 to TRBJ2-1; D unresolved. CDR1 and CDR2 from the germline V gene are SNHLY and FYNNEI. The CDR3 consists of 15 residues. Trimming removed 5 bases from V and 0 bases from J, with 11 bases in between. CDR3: CASSLRVLSYNEQFF. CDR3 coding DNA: TGTGCCAGCAGTCTCCGGGTCCTCTCCTACAATGAGCAGTTCTTC. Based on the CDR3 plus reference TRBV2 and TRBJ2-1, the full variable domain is EPEVTQTPSHQVTQMGQEVILRCVPISNHLYFYWYRQILGQKVEFLVSFYNNEISEKSEIFDDQFSVERPDGSNFTLKIRSTKLEDSAMYFCASSLRVLSYNEQFFGPGTRLTVL.

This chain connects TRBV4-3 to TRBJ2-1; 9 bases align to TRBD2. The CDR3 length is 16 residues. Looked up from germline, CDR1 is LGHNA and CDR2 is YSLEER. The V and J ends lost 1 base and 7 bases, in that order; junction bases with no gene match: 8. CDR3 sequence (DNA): TGCGCCAGCAGCCAAGCGGCAATAGCGGGAGTAAATGAGCAGTTCTTC. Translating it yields CASSQAAIAGVNEQFF.

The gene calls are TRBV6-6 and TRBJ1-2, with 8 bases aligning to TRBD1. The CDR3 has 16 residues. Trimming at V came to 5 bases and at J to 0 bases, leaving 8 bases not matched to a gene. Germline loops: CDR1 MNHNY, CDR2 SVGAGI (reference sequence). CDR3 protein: CASSPDRGRTNYGYTF. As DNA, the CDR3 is TGTGCCAGCAGTCCAGACAGGGGCAGAACTAACTATGGCTACACCTTC.

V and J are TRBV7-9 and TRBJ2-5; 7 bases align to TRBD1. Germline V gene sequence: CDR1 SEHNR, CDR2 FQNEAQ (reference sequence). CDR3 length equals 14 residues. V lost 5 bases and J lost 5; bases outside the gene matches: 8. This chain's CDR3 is CASSVDRAPETQYF. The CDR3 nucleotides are TGTGCCAGCAGCGTCGACAGGGCTCCGGAGACCCAGTACTTC.

In DNA, the CDR3 is TGTGCCAGCAGCGCCCTAAGTGGTAGGACAGATACGCAGTATTTT. Its translation: CASSALSGRTDTQYF. The rearrangement links TRBV9 to TRBJ2-3; no definite D call. Trimming left V 3 bases short and J 3 bases short, with 14 bases between. The CDR3 loop spans 15 amino acids. Per germline, CDR1 SGDLS and CDR2 YYNGEE. Full variable domain (rest looked up from reference TRBV9 and TRBJ2-3): DSGVTQTPKHLITATGQRVTLRCSPRSGDLSVYWYQQSLDQGLQFLIQYYNGEERAKGNILERFSAQQFPDLHSELNLSSLELGDSALYFCASSALSGRTDTQYFGPGTRLTVL.

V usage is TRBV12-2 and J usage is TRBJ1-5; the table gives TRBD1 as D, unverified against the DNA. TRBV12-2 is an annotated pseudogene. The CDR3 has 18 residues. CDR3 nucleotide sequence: TGTGCAAGTCGCCCGGGACAGGGAACCCGCTATAGCAATCAGCCCCAGCATTTT. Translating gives CASRPGQGTRYSNQPQHF.

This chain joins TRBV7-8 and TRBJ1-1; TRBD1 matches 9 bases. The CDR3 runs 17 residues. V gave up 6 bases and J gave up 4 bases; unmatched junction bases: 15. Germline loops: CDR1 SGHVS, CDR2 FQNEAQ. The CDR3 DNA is TGTGCCAGCAGTCTTACCAATACAGGGGGCGTTATCACTGAAGCTTTCTTT. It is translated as CASSLTNTGGVITEAFF.

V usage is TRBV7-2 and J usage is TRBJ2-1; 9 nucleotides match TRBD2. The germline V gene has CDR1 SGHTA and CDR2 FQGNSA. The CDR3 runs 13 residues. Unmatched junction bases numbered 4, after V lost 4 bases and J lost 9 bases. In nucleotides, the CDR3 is TGTGCCAGCAGCTCGGGACTAGCTGGTGAGCAGTTCTTC. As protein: CASSSGLAGEQFF.

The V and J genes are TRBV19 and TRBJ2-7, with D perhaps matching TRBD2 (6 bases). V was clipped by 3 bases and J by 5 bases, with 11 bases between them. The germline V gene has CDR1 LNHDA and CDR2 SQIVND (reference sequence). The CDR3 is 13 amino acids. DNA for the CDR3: TGTGCCAGTAGTATTCGGGCTAGCGACGAGCAGTACTTC. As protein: CASSIRASDEQYF. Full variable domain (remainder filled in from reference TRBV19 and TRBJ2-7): DGGITQSPKYLFRKEGQNVTLSCEQNLNHDAMYWYRQDPGQGLRLIYYSQIVNDFQKGDIAEGYSVSREKKESFPLTVTSAQKNPTAFYLCASSIRASDEQYFGPGTRLTVT.

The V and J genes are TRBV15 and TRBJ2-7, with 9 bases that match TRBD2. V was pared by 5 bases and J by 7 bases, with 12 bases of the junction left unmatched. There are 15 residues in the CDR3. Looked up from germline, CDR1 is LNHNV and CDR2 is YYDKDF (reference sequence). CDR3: CATSPRTSVAGEQYF. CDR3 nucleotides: TGTGCCACCAGCCCTCGGACTAGCGTGGCGGGGGAGCAGTACTTC.

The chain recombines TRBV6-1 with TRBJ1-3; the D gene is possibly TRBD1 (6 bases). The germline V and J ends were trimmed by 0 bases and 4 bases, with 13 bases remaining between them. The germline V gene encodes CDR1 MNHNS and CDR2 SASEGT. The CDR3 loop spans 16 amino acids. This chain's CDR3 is CASSEAQQGAGNTIYF. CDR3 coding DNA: TGTGCCAGCAGTGAAGCGCAACAGGGTGCGGGAAACACCATATATTTT.

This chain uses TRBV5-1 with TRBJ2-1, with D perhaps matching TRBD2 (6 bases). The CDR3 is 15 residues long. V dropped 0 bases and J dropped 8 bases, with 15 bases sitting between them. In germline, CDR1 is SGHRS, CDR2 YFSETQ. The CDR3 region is CASSLVPSAADEQFF. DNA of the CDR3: TGCGCCAGCAGCTTGGTGCCTAGCGCAGCGGATGAGCAGTTCTTC.

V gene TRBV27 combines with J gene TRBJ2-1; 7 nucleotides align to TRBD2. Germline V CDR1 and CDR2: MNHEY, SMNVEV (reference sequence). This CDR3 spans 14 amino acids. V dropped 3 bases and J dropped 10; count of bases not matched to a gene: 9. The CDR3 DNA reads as TGTGCCAGCAGTTTGGGGGGGATTATTAAGGAGCAGTTCTTC. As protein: CASSLGGIIKEQFF.

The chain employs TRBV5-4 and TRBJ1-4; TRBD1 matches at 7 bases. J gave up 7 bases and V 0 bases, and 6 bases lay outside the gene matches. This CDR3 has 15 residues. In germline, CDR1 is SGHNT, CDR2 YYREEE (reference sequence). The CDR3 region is CASSLGQGVGEKLFF. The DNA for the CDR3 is TGTGCCAGCAGCTTGGGTCAGGGGGTTGGTGAAAAACTGTTTTTT. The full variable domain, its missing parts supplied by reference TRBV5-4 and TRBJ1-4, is ETGVTQSPTHLIKTRGQQVTLRCSSQSGHNTVSWYQQALGQGPQFIFQYYREEENGRGNFPPRFSGLQFPNYSSELNVNALELDDSALYLCASSLGQGVGEKLFFGSGTQLSVL.

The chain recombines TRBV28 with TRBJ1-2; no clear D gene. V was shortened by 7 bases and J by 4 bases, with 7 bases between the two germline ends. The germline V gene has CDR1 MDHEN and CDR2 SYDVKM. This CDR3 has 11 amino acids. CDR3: CASTRSYGYTF. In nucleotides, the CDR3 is TGTGCCAGCACCCGCTCCTATGGCTACACCTTC.

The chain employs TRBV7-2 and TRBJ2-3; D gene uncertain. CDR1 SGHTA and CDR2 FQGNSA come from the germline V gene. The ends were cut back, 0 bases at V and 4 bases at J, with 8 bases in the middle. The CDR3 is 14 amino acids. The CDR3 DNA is TGTGCCAGCAGCTTAGCTCAGCGCGCAGATACGCAGTATTTT. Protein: CASSLAQRADTQYF.

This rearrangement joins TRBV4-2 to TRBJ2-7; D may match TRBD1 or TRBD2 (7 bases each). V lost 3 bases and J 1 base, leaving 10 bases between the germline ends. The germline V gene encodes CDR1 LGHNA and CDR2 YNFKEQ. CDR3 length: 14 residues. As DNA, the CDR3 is TGTGCCAGCAGCCAGCAGGGGGGGTCCTACGAGCAGTACTTC. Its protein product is CASSQQGGSYEQYF.

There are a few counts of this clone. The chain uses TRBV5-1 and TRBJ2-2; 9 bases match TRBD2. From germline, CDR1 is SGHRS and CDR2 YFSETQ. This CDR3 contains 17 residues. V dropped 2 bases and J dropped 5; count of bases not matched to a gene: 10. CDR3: CASSFAVAGAGTGELFF. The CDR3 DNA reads TGCGCCAGCAGCTTCGCCGTAGCGGGAGCTGGGACCGGGGAGCTGTTTTTT.

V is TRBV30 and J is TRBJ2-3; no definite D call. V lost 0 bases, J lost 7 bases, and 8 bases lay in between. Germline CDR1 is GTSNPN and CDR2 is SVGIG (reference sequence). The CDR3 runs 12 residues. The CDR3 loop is CAWSVSLHTQYF. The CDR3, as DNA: TGTGCCTGGAGTGTATCGCTTCATACGCAGTATTTT.

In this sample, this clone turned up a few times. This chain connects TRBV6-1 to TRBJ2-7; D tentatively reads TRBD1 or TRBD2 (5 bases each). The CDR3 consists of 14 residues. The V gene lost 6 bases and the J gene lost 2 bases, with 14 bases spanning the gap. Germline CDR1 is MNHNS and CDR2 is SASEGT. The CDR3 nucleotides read TGTGCCAGCAGCGTGGGACGGGTAACCTACGAGCAGTACTTC. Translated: CASSVGRVTYEQYF.

The CDR3 region is CAWSVGTGNTIYF. The CDR3 DNA follows: TGTGCCTGGAGTGTGGGTACTGGAAACACCATATATTTT. The gene calls are TRBV30 and TRBJ1-3; D is undetermined. V was trimmed by 0 bases and J by 2 bases, leaving 5 bases between them. In germline, CDR1 is GTSNPN, CDR2 SVGIG (reference sequence). The CDR3 runs to 13 residues.

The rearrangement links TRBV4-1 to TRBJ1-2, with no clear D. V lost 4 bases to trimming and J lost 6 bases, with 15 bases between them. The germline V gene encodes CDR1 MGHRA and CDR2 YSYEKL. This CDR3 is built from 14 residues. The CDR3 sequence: CASSPDSNPHGYTF. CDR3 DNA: TGCGCCAGCAGCCCGGACTCTAACCCACATGGCTACACCTTC.